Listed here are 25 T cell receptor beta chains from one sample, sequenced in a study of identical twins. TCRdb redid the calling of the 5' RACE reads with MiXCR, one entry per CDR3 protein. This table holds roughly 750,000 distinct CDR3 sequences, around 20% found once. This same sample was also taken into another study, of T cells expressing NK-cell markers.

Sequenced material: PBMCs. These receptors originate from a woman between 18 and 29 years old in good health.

CDR3 in DNA: TGCAGTGCTAGCAAAACAGGCGGGGGCACAGATACGCAGTATTTT. Translating it yields CSASKTGGGTDTQYF. The V and J genes are TRBV20-1 and TRBJ2-3; a weak D match, TRBD2 (6 bases). The CDR3 is 15 amino acids. Germline CDR1 reads DFQATT; CDR2 reads SNEGSKA (reference sequence). The V gene lost 3 bases and the J gene lost 1 base, with 14 bases spanning the gap.

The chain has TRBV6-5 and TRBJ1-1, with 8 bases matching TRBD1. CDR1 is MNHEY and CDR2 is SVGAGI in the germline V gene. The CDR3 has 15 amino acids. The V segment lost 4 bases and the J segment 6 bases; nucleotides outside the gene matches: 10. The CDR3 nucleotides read TGTGCCAGCAGTTCCCGACAGGGGACGTACGCTGAAGCTTTCTTT. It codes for CASSSRQGTYAEAFF.

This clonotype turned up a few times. The CDR3 DNA reads as TGCAGTGCTCCTCCGGGACTAGCGGGAGGATGGCAGTTCTTC. Encoded protein: CSAPPGLAGGWQFF. The J gene is TRBJ2-1, the V gene TRBV20-1; TRBD2 aligns across 15 bases. The CDR3 consists of 14 residues. Germline-derived CDR1 and CDR2 are DFQATT and SNEGSKA (reference sequence). Unmatched junction bases numbered 8, after V lost 5 bases and J lost 12 bases.

Written as DNA, the CDR3 is TGTGCCAGCAGCCAAGGGGGCCTCCTTCTCTCCCCCTACGAGCAGTACTTC. This gives the protein CASSQGGLLLSPYEQYF. The V call is TRBV3-1, the J call TRBJ2-7, with D perhaps TRBD1 (5 bases). In germline, CDR1 is LGHDT, CDR2 YNNKEL (reference sequence). This CDR3 comprises 17 residues. V lost 1 base to trimming and J lost 2 bases, with 18 bases between them.

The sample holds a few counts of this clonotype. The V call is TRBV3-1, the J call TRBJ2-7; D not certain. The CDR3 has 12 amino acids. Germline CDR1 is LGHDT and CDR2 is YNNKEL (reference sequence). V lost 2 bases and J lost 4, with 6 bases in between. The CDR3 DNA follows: TGTGCCAGCAGCCAACTAGTGTACGAGCAGTACTTC. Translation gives CASSQLVYEQYF.

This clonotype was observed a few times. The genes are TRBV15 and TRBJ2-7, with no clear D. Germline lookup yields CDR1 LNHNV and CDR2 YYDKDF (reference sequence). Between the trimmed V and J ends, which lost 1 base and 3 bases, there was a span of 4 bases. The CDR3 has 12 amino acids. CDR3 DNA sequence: TGTGCCACCAGCAGAGGCAGCTACGAGCAGTACTTC. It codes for CATSRGSYEQYF.

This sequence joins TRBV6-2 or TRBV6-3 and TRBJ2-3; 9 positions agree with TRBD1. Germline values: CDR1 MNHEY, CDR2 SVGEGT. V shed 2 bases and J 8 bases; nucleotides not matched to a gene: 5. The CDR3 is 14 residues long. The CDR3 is CASSYPQGASTQYF. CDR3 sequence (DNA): TGTGCCAGCAGTTACCCACAGGGGGCAAGTACGCAGTATTTT.

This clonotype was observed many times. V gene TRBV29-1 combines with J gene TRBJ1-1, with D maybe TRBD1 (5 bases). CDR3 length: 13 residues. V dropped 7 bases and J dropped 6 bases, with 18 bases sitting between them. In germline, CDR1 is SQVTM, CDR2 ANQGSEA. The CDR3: CSGARVDWSEAFF. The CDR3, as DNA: TGCAGCGGGGCCAGGGTCGATTGGTCTGAAGCTTTCTTT.

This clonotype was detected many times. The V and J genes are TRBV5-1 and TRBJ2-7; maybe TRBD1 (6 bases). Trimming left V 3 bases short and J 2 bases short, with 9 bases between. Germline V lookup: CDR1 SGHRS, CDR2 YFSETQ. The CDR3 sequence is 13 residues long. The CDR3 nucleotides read TGCGCCAGCAGCTCCAGGGGCGCCTACGAGCAGTACTTC. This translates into CASSSRGAYEQYF.

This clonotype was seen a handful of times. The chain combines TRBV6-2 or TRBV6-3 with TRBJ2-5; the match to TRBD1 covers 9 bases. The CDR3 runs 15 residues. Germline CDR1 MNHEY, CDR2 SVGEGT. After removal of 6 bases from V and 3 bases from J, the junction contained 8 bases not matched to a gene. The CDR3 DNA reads TGTGCCAGCAGGCCTTGGACAGGGGCGAAAGAGACCCAGTACTTC. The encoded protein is CASRPWTGAKETQYF.

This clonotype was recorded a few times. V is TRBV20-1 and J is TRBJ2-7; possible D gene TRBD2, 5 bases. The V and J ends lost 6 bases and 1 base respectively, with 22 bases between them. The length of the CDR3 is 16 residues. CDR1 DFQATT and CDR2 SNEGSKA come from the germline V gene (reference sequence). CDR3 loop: CSAVPSRAVGSYEQYF. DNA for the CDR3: TGCAGTGCCGTACCTTCGAGGGCGGTGGGTTCCTACGAGCAGTACTTC.

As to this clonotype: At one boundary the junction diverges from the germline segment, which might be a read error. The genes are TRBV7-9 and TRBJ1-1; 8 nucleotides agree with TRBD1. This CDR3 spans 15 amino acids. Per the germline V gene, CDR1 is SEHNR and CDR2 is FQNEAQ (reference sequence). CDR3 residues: CARSLTGGINTEAFF. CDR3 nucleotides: TGTGCCAGAAGCTTAACAGGGGGGATAAACACTGAAGCTTTCTTT.

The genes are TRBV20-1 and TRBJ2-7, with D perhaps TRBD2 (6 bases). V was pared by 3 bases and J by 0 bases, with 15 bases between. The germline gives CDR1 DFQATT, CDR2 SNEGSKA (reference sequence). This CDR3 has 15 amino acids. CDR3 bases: TGCAGTGCTAGGGGGTCGGGCGGGAACTCCTACGAGCAGTACTTC. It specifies CSARGSGGNSYEQYF.

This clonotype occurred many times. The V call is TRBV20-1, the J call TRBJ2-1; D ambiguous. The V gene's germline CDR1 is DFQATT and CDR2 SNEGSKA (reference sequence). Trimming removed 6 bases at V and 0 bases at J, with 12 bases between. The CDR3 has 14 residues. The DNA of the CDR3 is TGCAGTGCCCTTTGGCCTAGCTCCTACAATGAGCAGTTCTTC. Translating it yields CSALWPSSYNEQFF.

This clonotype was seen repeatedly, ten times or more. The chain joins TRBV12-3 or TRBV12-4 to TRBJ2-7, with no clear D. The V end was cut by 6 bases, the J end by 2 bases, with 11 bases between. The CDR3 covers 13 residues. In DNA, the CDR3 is TGTGCCAGCAGCTTGACCGACACCTACGAGCAGTACTTC. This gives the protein CASSLTDTYEQYF.

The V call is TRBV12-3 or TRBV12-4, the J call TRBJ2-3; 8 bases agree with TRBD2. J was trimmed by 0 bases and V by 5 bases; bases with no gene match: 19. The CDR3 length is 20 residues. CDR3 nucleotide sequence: TGTGCCAGCAGTCCGTACCCGCTGGTAGCGGGGTCCTCTAGCACAGATACGCAGTATTTT. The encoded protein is CASSPYPLVAGSSSTDTQYF.

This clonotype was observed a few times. This chain's CDR3 is CSARERTGVNTIYF. The CDR3 DNA reads TGCAGTGCTAGAGAACGGACAGGGGTAAACACCATATATTTT. This chain links TRBV20-1 with TRBJ1-3; 9 bases agree with TRBD1. This CDR3 spans 14 amino acids. The germline V gene encodes CDR1 DFQATT and CDR2 SNEGSKA (reference sequence). Trimming at V came to 0 bases and at J to 6 bases, leaving 3 bases not matched to a gene.

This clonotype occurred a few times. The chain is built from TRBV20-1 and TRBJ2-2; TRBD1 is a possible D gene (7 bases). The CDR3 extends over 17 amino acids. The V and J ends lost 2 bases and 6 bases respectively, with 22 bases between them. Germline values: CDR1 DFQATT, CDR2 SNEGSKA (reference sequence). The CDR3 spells CSARQGGAGSVSGELFF. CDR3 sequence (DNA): TGCAGTGCTAGACAGGGGGGCGCCGGTTCCGTATCCGGGGAGCTGTTTTTT.

The DNA for the CDR3 is TGTGCCAGCAGCCAGGGGGCCGGACAGGTATTATATGAGCAGTTCTTC. Protein product: CASSQGAGQVLYEQFF. The chain recombines TRBV4-2 with TRBJ2-1; 7 bases agree with TRBD1. CDR3 length equals 16 residues. Looked up from germline, CDR1 is LGHNA and CDR2 is YNFKEQ. J was trimmed by 8 bases and V by 3 bases; bases with no gene match: 13.

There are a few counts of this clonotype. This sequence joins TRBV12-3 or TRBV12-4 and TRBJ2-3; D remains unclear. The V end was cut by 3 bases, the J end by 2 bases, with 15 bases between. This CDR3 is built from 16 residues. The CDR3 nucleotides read TGTGCCAGCAGTTTTGGCCTCTCCAGTTACACAGATACGCAGTATTTT. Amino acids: CASSFGLSSYTDTQYF.

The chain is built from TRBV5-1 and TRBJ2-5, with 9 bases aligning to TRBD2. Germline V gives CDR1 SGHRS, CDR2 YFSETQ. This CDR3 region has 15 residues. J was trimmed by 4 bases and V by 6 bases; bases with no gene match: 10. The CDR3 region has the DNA TGCGCCAGCACTCTTAGCGGGAGTCTCGGAGAGACCCAGTACTTC. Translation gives CASTLSGSLGETQYF.

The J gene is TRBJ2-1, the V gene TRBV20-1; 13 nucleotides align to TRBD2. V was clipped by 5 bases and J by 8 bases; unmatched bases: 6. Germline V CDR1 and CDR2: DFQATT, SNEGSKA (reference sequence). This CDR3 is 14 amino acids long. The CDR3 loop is CSAWPGTSGDEQFF. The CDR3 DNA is TGCAGTGCTTGGCCCGGGACTAGCGGGGATGAGCAGTTCTTC.

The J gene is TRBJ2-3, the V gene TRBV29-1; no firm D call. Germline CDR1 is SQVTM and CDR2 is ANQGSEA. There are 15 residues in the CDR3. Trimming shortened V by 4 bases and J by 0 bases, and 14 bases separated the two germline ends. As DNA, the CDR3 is TGCAGCGTTGCCCCGCGTGGAAGGAGCACAGATACGCAGTATTTT. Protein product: CSVAPRGRSTDTQYF.

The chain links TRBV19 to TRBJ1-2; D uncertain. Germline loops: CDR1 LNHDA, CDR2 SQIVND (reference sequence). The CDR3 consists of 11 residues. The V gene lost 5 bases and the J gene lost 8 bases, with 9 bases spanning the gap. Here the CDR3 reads CASSDQVGYTF. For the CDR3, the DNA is TGTGCCAGTAGTGACCAGGTGGGCTACACCTTC.

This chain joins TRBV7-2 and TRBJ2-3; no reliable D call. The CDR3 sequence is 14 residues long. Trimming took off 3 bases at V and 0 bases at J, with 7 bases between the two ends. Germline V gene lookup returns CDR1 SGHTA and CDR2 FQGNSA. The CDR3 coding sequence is TGTGCCAGCAGCTTTGGCTACAGCACAGATACGCAGTATTTT. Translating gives CASSFGYSTDTQYF.